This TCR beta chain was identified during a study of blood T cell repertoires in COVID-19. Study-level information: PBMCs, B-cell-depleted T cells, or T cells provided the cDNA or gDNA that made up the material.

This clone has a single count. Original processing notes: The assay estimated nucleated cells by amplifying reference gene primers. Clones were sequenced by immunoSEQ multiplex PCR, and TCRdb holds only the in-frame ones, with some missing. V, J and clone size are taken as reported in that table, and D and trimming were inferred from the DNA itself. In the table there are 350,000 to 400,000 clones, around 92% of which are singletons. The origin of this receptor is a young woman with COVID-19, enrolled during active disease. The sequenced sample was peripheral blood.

Here the CDR3 DNA reads TGTGCCAGCAACCGGGGACTAAGCACAGATACGCAGTATTTT. Residues: CASNRGLSTDTQYF. The chain has TRBV11-2 and TRBJ2-3, with 7 positions matching TRBD2. CDR3 length: 14 amino acids. J lost 0 bases, V lost 7 bases, and 4 bases had no gene match. Germline V gene data show CDR1 as SGHAT and CDR2 as FQNNGV.